A single T cell receptor beta chain is shown here with its context. Its specificity is not known. This sample was taken from a study of cytomegalovirus exposure and HLA in healthy donors. Overall study results and limits: CMV serostatus was the sole immune exposure data available. Researchers reported in a later analysis that a missense DCLRE1C variant was tied to TCR beta V- and J-gene trimming.

Germline V gene lookup returns CDR1 SGHTA and CDR2 FQGNSA. Trimming stripped 2 bases from V and 1 base from J, with 6 bases between. The CDR3 totals 14 residues. In the PCR, 60 Vbeta and 13 Jbeta primers were used. The data were produced by immunoSEQ multiplex PCR, yet TCRdb's version contains in-frame clones alone and is incomplete. The sample holds 95,000 to 110,000 clones; around three quarters are singletons and the top ten take approximately 3.8%. The sequenced sample consisted of PBMCs. V is TRBV7-2 and J is TRBJ2-1; D is undetermined. The sequence came from a man in his fifties or sixties in good health and CMV-seropositive. CDR3: CASSLMRSYNEQFF. The CDR3 nucleotides are TGTGCCAGCAGCTTAATGCGTTCCTACAATGAGCAGTTCTTC.